The 10 T cell receptor beta chains listed next were all sequenced from one sample in a study of T cell responses to AZD1222 COVID-19 vaccine. Using immunoSEQ multiplex PCR, the repertoire was profiled, and TCRdb retains in-frame clones only, with some absent. The sample includes 100,000 to 150,000 clones, around 83% of them seen just once. The material was peripheral blood, obtained 28 days after the second AZD1222 dose. Receptors were obtained from an adult who received the AZD1222 COVID-19 vaccine.

This clone was picked up one time. This chain uses TRBV28 with TRBJ2-7, with a tentative D call TRBD1 (7 bases). Trimming removed 6 bases at V and 5 bases at J, with 23 bases between. The CDR3 is 16 residues long. Germline V gives CDR1 MDHEN, CDR2 SYDVKM. The CDR3 sequence is CASSIQLRGALDEQYF. CDR3 DNA: TGTGCCAGCAGCATCCAACTCAGGGGGGCTCTGGACGAGCAGTACTTC.

This clone was seen many times. This chain connects TRBV5-5 to TRBJ2-7; 10 nucleotides line up with TRBD1. Germline V gene sequence: CDR1 SGHKS, CDR2 YYEKEE (reference sequence). The CDR3 consists of 15 residues. Unmatched junction bases numbered 4, after V lost 2 bases and J lost 2 bases. CDR3 residues: CASSLRDRGTYEQYF. Written as DNA, the CDR3 is TGTGCCAGCAGCTTACGGGACAGGGGCACCTACGAGCAGTACTTC.

V gene TRBV3-1 (or the pseudogene TRBV3-2) combines with J gene TRBJ1-1; TRBD1 aligns across 8 bases. Trimming at V came to 4 bases and at J to 0 bases, leaving 7 bases not matched to a gene. The CDR3 length is 16 residues. Germline V CDR1 and CDR2: LGHDT, YNNKEL (reference sequence). For the CDR3, the DNA is TGTGCCAGCAGCCGACGACAGGGGATGATGAACACTGAAGCTTTCTTT. Translation gives CASSRRQGMMNTEAFF.

The gene calls are TRBV30 and TRBJ1-4, with D perhaps matching TRBD1 (5 bases). Germline lookup yields CDR1 GTSNPN and CDR2 SVGIG (reference sequence). Trimming left V 0 bases short and J 2 bases short, with 7 bases between. The CDR3 is 14 residues long. CDR3 loop: CAWSVGETNEKLFF. CDR3 DNA: TGTGCCTGGAGTGTAGGGGAGACTAATGAAAAACTGTTTTTT.

The V call is TRBV19, the J call TRBJ1-5; D is unresolved. The CDR3 runs to 14 residues. CDR1 LNHDA and CDR2 SQIVND come from the germline V gene (reference sequence). V lost 7 bases to trimming and J lost 0 bases, with 10 bases between them. The CDR3 region is CASKFVNSNQPQHF. The CDR3 bases are TGTGCCAGTAAGTTCGTGAATAGCAATCAGCCCCAGCATTTT.

This clone has a handful of counts. CDR3 sequence (DNA): TGTGCCAGCAGCCAACAGGAGGACCAGCCCCAGCATTTT. This encodes CASSQQEDQPQHF. The J gene is TRBJ1-5, the V gene TRBV12-3 or TRBV12-4; TRBD1 might be the D (5 bases). V lost 6 bases and J 7 bases, leaving 13 bases between the germline ends. CDR3 length: 13 residues.

V gene TRBV5-6 combines with J gene TRBJ1-1; TRBD1 is a possible D gene (5 bases). CDR1 is SGHDT and CDR2 is YYEEEE in the germline V gene. Trimming stripped 0 bases from V and 1 base from J, with 10 bases between. This CDR3 spans 15 amino acids. The CDR3: CASSLGAQGNTEAFF. CDR3 DNA sequence: TGTGCCAGCAGCTTGGGGGCGCAGGGGAACACTGAAGCTTTCTTT.

The genes are TRBV11-2 and TRBJ1-6, with a weak D call TRBD1 (5 bases). The CDR3 is 13 residues long. Trimming shortened V by 11 bases and J by 4 bases, and 12 bases separated the two germline ends. Germline V CDR1 and CDR2: SGHAT, FQNNGV. As DNA, the CDR3 is TGTGCCGGTCAACGACAGTATAATTCACCCCTCCACTTT. It is translated as CAGQRQYNSPLHF.

The chain couples TRBV7-2 to TRBJ1-5; no definite D call. Trimming cost V 3 bases and J 6 bases, with 9 bases left between them. The germline gives CDR1 SGHTA, CDR2 FQGNSA. This CDR3 spans 13 amino acids. The chain's CDR3 is CASSFLPGQPQHF. CDR3 DNA sequence: TGTGCCAGCAGCTTTTTGCCGGGTCAGCCCCAGCATTTT.

The V call is TRBV6-5, the J call TRBJ2-7; TRBD1 is a possible D gene (5 bases). The CDR3 extends over 13 amino acids. The V gene lost 0 bases and the J gene lost 5 bases, with 8 bases spanning the gap. From germline, CDR1 is MNHEY and CDR2 SVGAGI. This CDR3 is CASSYSIRDEQYF. Here the CDR3 DNA reads TGTGCCAGCAGTTACTCGATCAGGGACGAGCAGTACTTC.